What follows describes a single T cell receptor (beta chain). An end of the junction differs from the germline gene, which may be a read error. This CDR3 spans 8 amino acids. The germline CDR1 and CDR2 sequences are SQVTM and ANQGSEA. The data derive from a study of control samples from healthy donors and cancer patients. The repertoire was sequenced with immunoSEQ multiplex PCR; TCRdb's copy has only in-frame clones and lacks some. Among 110,000 or so clones listed, roughly four fifths were seen once. This clonotype originated in a woman aged 45-60 years in good health. The J gene is TRBJ1-2, the V gene TRBV29-1; D ambiguous. The specimen was blood. This chain's CDR3 is CSVSYEAF. In DNA, the CDR3 is TGCAGCGTTAGTTATGAGGCCTTC.